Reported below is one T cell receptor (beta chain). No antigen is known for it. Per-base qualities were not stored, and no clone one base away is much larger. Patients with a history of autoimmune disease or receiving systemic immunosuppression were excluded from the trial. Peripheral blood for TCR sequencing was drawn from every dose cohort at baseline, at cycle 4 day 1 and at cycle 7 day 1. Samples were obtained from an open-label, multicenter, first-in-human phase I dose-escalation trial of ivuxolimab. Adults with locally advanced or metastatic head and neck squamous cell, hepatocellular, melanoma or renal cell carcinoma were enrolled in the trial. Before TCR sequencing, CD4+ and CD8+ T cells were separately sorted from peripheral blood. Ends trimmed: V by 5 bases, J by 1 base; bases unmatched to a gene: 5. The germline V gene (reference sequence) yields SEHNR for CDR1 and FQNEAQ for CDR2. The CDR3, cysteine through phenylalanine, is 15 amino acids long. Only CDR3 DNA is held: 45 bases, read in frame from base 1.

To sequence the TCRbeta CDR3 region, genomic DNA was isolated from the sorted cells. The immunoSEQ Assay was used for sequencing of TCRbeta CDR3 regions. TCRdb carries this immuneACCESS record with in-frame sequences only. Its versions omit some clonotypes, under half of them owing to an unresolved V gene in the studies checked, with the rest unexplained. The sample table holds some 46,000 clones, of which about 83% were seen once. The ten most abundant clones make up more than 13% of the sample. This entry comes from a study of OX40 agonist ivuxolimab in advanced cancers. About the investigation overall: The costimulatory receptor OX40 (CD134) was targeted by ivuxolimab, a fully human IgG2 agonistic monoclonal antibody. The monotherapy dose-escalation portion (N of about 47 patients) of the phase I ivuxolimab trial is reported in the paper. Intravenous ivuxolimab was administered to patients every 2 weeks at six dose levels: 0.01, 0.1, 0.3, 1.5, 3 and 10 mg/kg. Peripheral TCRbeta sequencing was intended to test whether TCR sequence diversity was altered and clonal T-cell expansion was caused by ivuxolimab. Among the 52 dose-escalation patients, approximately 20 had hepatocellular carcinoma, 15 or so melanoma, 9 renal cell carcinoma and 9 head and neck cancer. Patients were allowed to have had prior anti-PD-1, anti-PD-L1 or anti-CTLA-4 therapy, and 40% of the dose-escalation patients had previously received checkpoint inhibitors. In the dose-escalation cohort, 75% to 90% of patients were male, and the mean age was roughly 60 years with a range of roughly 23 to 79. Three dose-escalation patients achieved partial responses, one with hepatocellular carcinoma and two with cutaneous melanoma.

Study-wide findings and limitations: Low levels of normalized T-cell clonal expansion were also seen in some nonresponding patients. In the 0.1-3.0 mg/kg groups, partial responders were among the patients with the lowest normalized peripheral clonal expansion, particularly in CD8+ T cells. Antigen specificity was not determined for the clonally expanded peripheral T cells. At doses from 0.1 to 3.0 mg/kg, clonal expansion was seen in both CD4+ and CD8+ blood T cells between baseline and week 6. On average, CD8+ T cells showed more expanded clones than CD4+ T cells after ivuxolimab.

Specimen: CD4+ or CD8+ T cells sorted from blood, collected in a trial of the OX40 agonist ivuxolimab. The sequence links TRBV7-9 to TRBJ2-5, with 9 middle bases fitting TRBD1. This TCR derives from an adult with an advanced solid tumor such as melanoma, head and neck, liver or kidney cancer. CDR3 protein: CASSVQGARQETQYF. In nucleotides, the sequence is TGTGCCAGCAGCGTACAGGGGGCTCGCCAAGAGACCCAGTACTTC.